This TCR beta chain is drawn from a study of T cell changes during pregnancy in multiple sclerosis. This clone is a singleton in its sample. V lost 2 bases, J lost 1 base, and 11 bases lay in between. Germline CDR1 reads ENHRY; CDR2 reads SYGVKD. This CDR3 has 16 amino acids. Using immunoSEQ multiplex PCR, the repertoire was profiled, and TCRdb retains in-frame clones only, with some absent. The data show some 59,000 clones, about nine tenths seen once. The chain has TRBV10-3 and TRBJ1-4; maybe TRBD1 (6 bases). The clonotype originates from a female donor with multiple sclerosis, enrolled in a pregnancy study. Specimen: peripheral blood, collected in the first trimester of pregnancy. This CDR3 is CAISEARGLTNEKLFF. The DNA for the CDR3 is TGTGCCATCAGTGAGGCCAGGGGCTTAACTAATGAAAAACTGTTTTTT.